These T cell receptor beta chains were read from a single sample in a study of T cell clones after liver transplantation. Assay: immunoSEQ multiplex PCR; the TCRdb copy retains only in-frame clones and omits some. Among 51,000 or so clones listed, about nine tenths were seen once. The starting material was CD8+ T cells from blood, obtained 12 months after liver transplant. These receptors were collected from a human patient who received a liver transplant. A share of the T cells may be of graft donor origin. Each CDR3 is given with its conserved first and last residue. A D gene is named only where the DNA matches it firmly. The listing skips clone size in some rows; elsewhere it reads once, few, many or a size class.

j_gene: TRBJ2-1
abundance: -
d_gene: TRBD2
v_gene: TRBV30
CDR3aa: CAWSGAGVQDEQFF
CDR3nt: TGTGCCTGGAGCGGAGCGGGAGTGCAGGATGAGCAGTTCTTC

j_gene: TRBJ1-2
abundance: -
d_gene: -
v_gene: TRBV27
CDR3aa: CASSLSGAFTIYGYTF
CDR3nt: TGTGCCAGCAGTTTAAGCGGAGCCTTTACAATCTATGGCTACACCTTC

j_gene: TRBJ2-7
abundance: -
d_gene: TRBD1
v_gene: TRBV19
CDR3aa: CASSLTGTYEQYF
CDR3nt: TGTGCCAGTAGCTTGACAGGGACCTACGAGCAGTACTTC

j_gene: TRBJ1-1
abundance: -
d_gene: -
v_gene: TRBV5-4
CDR3aa: CASSFPLAGPEAFF
CDR3nt: TGTGCCAGCAGCTTTCCGCTGGCAGGACCCGAAGCTTTCTTT

j_gene: TRBJ2-7
abundance: medium-sized
d_gene: -
v_gene: TRBV19
CDR3aa: CASSIWDKGEQYF
CDR3nt: TGTGCCAGTAGTATATGGGACAAGGGAGAGCAGTACTTC

j_gene: TRBJ2-7
abundance: -
d_gene: -
v_gene: TRBV28
CDR3aa: CASSLYQAAYEQYF
CDR3nt: TGTGCCAGCAGTTTATACCAGGCAGCCTACGAGCAGTACTTC

j_gene: TRBJ2-7
abundance: -
d_gene: TRBD2
v_gene: TRBV5-6
CDR3aa: CASSSGLAGNEQYF
CDR3nt: TGTGCCAGCAGCTCGGGACTAGCGGGCAACGAGCAGTACTTC

j_gene: TRBJ2-7
abundance: -
d_gene: TRBD2
v_gene: TRBV9
CDR3aa: CASSGGSGRHEQYF
CDR3nt: TGTGCCAGCAGCGGGGGGAGCGGGAGACACGAGCAGTACTTC

j_gene: TRBJ1-2
abundance: -
d_gene: -
v_gene: TRBV19
CDR3aa: CASSTGGGYTF
CDR3nt: TGTGCCAGTAGTACTGGGGGCGGCTACACCTTC

j_gene: TRBJ1-5
abundance: -
d_gene: TRBD1
v_gene: TRBV7-9
CDR3aa: CASSPLDRGRDQPQHF
CDR3nt: TGTGCCAGCAGCCCGCTGGACAGGGGGCGCGATCAGCCCCAGCATTTT

j_gene: TRBJ2-1
abundance: -
d_gene: -
v_gene: TRBV5-1
CDR3aa: CATKGLSSYNEQFF
CDR3nt: TGCGCCACCAAAGGACTCAGCTCCTACAATGAGCAGTTCTTC

j_gene: TRBJ1-3
abundance: once
d_gene: -
v_gene: TRBV19
CDR3aa: CASSDRPGNTIYF
CDR3nt: TGTGCCAGTAGTGACAGGCCTGGAAACACCATATATTTT

j_gene: TRBJ2-5
abundance: -
d_gene: TRBD2
v_gene: TRBV9
CDR3aa: CASSLTSGVQETQYF
CDR3nt: TGTGCCAGCAGCCTGACTAGCGGGGTTCAAGAGACCCAGTACTTC

j_gene: TRBJ1-5
abundance: few
d_gene: -
v_gene: TRBV6-5
CDR3aa: CASSYLGEHQPQHF
CDR3nt: TGTGCCAGCAGTTACTTGGGGGAACATCAGCCCCAGCATTTT

j_gene: TRBJ1-1
abundance: -
d_gene: -
v_gene: TRBV6-6
CDR3aa: CASSYLGYTEAFF
CDR3nt: TGTGCCAGCAGTTACTTAGGGTACACTGAAGCTTTCTTT

j_gene: TRBJ1-5
abundance: -
d_gene: -
v_gene: TRBV19
CDR3aa: CASSIGRGNQPQHF
CDR3nt: TGTGCCAGTAGTATTGGCCGAGGCAATCAGCCCCAGCATTTT

j_gene: TRBJ1-4
abundance: -
d_gene: -
v_gene: TRBV6-5
CDR3aa: CASRINGGEKLFF
CDR3nt: TGTGCCAGCAGAATTAATGGGGGTGAAAAACTGTTTTTT

j_gene: TRBJ2-1
abundance: -
d_gene: -
v_gene: TRBV4-1
CDR3aa: CASSQLSGIYNEQFF
CDR3nt: TGCGCCAGCAGCCAACTTTCCGGAATCTACAATGAGCAGTTCTTC

j_gene: TRBJ2-3
abundance: -
d_gene: -
v_gene: TRBV5-6
CDR3aa: CASSLLEGDTQYF
CDR3nt: TGTGCCAGCAGCTTACTAGAAGGAGATACGCAGTATTTT

j_gene: TRBJ2-3
abundance: -
d_gene: -
v_gene: TRBV7-9
CDR3aa: CASSFRPDTQYF
CDR3nt: TGTGCCAGCAGCTTCCGCCCAGATACGCAGTATTTT

j_gene: TRBJ2-7
abundance: few
d_gene: -
v_gene: TRBV2
CDR3aa: CASSEVESSYEQYF
CDR3nt: TGTGCCAGCAGTGAAGTCGAGTCCTCCTACGAGCAGTACTTC

j_gene: TRBJ2-1
abundance: -
d_gene: -
v_gene: TRBV4-1
CDR3aa: CASSPEELYNEQFF
CDR3nt: TGCGCCAGCAGCCCCGAGGAGCTCTACAATGAGCAGTTCTTC

j_gene: TRBJ1-1
abundance: -
d_gene: -
v_gene: TRBV19
CDR3aa: CASSIEGVKTEAFF
CDR3nt: TGTGCCAGTAGTATTGAGGGCGTGAAGACTGAAGCTTTCTTT

j_gene: TRBJ1-2
abundance: -
d_gene: TRBD1
v_gene: TRBV4-3
CDR3aa: CASSQEWGTGPNYGYTF
CDR3nt: TGCGCCAGCAGCCAAGAGTGGGGGACAGGGCCTAACTATGGCTACACCTTC

j_gene: TRBJ2-7
abundance: few
d_gene: -
v_gene: TRBV6-6
CDR3aa: CASTLLPLHPYEQYF
CDR3nt: TGTGCCAGCACCCTCTTGCCCCTCCACCCCTACGAGCAGTACTTC

j_gene: TRBJ2-1
abundance: -
d_gene: -
v_gene: TRBV19
CDR3aa: CASSTGTGPNEQFF
CDR3nt: TGTGCCAGTAGCACCGGGACTGGCCCCAATGAGCAGTTCTTC

j_gene: TRBJ2-1
abundance: -
d_gene: TRBD1
v_gene: TRBV5-6
CDR3aa: CASSPDRGIMVGEQFF
CDR3nt: TGTGCCAGCAGCCCTGACAGGGGTATCATGGTCGGTGAGCAGTTCTTC

j_gene: TRBJ2-2
abundance: -
d_gene: -
v_gene: TRBV9
CDR3aa: CASSVVGNTGELFF
CDR3nt: TGTGCCAGCAGCGTCGTGGGGAACACCGGGGAGCTGTTTTTT

j_gene: TRBJ2-1
abundance: -
d_gene: TRBD2
v_gene: TRBV15
CDR3aa: CATSRVPARREGRNEQFF
CDR3nt: TGTGCCACCAGCAGAGTACCCGCCCGGCGGGAGGGCCGCAATGAGCAGTTCTTC